This T cell receptor (beta chain) comes out of a study of vaccination and CD4 T cells after COVID-19 (dated by TCRdb to between 2021 and 2023). Regarding the study in general: Convalescent patients had a positive SARS-CoV-2 result on nasal swab PCR, and of these patients, nine had mild disease and one had severe disease. The convalescent cohort comprised six males and four females, including two Hispanic individuals, seven Caucasians, two Asians and one multiracial person. Participants received two doses of either the Pfizer-BioNTech BNT162b2 vaccine (n=8) or the Moderna mRNA-1273 vaccine (n=2). Post-COVID blood samples from convalescent patients were collected a median of approximately 93 days after diagnosis, with a range of 35 to 161 days. Post-vaccine blood samples were taken a median of around 77 days after the second vaccine dose, with a range of about 13 to 250 days. Culture stimuli were overlapping spike peptide pools from SARS-CoV-2 and from the common cold coronaviruses HCoV-NL63, HCoV-OC43 and HCoV-229E. As controls, cultures received a CEFX viral epitope pool (the positive control), an HIV-1 Nef peptide pool (the negative control), or no peptide at all. In 10 COVID-19 convalescent patients and several infection-naive healthy vaccine recipients, researchers compared the spike-specific CD4+ TCR repertoire from before mRNA vaccination with the repertoire from after. The paper as a whole reports these results and caveats: Relatively few convalescent patients were included in the study, and early timepoints after natural infection were not analyzed. An increase in the median number of SARS-CoV-2-reactive clonotypes from 20 to 25 after infection to a few dozen after vaccination was observed, but the change was not found to be significant. Among convalescent patients, a median around 86% of the SARS-CoV-2-reactive clones seen after vaccination appeared only after vaccination, which suggests priming specific to the vaccine. Nearly all vaccine-specific clones in convalescent patients (304 of 307) were mono-reactive for SARS-CoV-2 spike rather than cross-reactive with common cold coronaviruses.

Libraries were constructed by PCR. At the Johns Hopkins FTIC core, DNA from the cultured CD4+ T cells underwent TCR sequencing with the Oncomine TCR Beta short-read assay. The QIAamp micro DNA kit was used to extract genomic DNA from the cultured CD4+ T cells. Oncomine TCR Beta libraries made from cultured CD4+ T cells were pooled using unique dual indexes and sequenced on an Illumina iSeq 100. The source study handled its data this way. Non-productive sequences were removed, and CDR3s that did not start with C, did not end with F or W, or were shorter than 7 amino acids were discarded. The MANAFEST web application was used to identify antigen-specific clonotypes by comparing peptide-stimulated wells against reference wells and other culture wells. Positive clones required FDR below 0.05, an odds ratio above 5, and productive frequency above 0.1% in at least two of three replicate wells. A clonotype counted as cross-reactive if it showed significant expansion both in the SARS-CoV-2 spike wells and in at least one common cold coronavirus spike condition. Levenshtein distances (stringdist) and unrooted phylogenetic trees (ape) in R version 3.6.1 were used to assess CDR3 homology. TCRdb reworked the public reads: Q25 trimming with fastp, MiXCR clone assembly, productive beta chains retained. Identical CDR3 protein sequences are pooled into one entry, listed with their most common genes and DNA. The V and J calls shown here were made by TCRdb, not taken from the authors' results. The sample profile shows fewer than 5,000 distinct CDR3 sequences; over 30% of them were found once. The biggest ten clones account for roughly 24% of the sample.

The CDR3 spans 16 residues, from the cysteine through the phenylalanine. Here the CDR3 DNA is all that survives: 48 bases in frame from base 1. Looking up the germline V gene (reference sequence) yields CDR1 LNHNV and CDR2 YYDKDF. V and J lose 1 base and 7 bases, and a span of 16 bases separates them. Of note for this clonotype: The specificity of this receptor is unknown. The record has no base qualities; no much larger clone is one base away.

Per the publication, the treatment or condition label means: 10-day PBMC culture with coronavirus spike peptide pools or control peptides (ViraFEST assay). The study used the ViraFEST assay, which expanded antigen-specific T cells with peptide pools and then identified expanded clonotypes by TCR sequencing. The convalescent patients' positive SARS-CoV-2 PCR tests were from March to December 2020, which was before the Alpha, Beta and Delta variants emerged in the United States. Each well held around 2 million PBMCs cultured in IMDM containing roughly 5% human AB serum and approximately 9.6 IU/ml IL-2, with about 10 ug/ml peptide pools added. On days 3 and 7, half of the culture medium was replaced with fresh IL-2-containing medium. CD4+ T cells were isolated after approximately 10 days of culture through negative selection using the EasySep CD4+ T cell isolation kit. Ficoll-Paque Plus gradient centrifugation was used to isolate PBMCs from whole blood, and the isolated PBMCs were then either used fresh or cryopreserved at -140C. Triplicate wells were generally used for each culture condition.

This clonotype originated in a human donor who had recovered from COVID-19. In this chain, TRBV15 is recombined with TRBJ1-4, with a weak D call of TRBD1 (5 bases match). The specimen sequenced was CD4+ T cells from blood, cultured in vitro. The encoded CDR3 is CATSRGLAGRAEKLFF. The DNA sequence follows: TGTGCCACCAGCAGAGGTCTTGCGGGGCGTGCTGAAAAACTGTTTTTT.